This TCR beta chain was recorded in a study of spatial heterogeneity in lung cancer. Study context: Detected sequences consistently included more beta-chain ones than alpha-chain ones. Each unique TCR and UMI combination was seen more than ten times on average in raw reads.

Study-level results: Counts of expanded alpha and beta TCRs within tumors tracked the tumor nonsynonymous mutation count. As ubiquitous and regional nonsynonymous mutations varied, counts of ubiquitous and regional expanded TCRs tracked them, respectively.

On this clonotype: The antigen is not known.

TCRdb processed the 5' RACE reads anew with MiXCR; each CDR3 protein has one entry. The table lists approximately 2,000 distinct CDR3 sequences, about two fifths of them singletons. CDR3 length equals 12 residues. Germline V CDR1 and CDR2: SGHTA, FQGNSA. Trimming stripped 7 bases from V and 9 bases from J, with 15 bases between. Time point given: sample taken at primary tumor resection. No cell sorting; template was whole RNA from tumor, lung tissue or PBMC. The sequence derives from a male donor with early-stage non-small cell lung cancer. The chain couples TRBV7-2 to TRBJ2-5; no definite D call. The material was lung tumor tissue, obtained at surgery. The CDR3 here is CASTPNMAAQYF. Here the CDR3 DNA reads TGTGCCAGCACCCCCAATATGGCGGCCCAGTACTTC.